This T cell receptor beta chain was recorded in a study of blood T cells in healthy people across ages. As for the study in general: Roughly one uniquely barcoded beta molecule per two T cells was captured. Study-wide results and limits: Compared with aged donors, long-lived donors showed fewer expanded clones, suggesting selection. TCR beta diversity correlated strongly with naive T cell percentage.

The CDR3 totals 15 residues. Germline V gene lookup returns CDR1 MGHDK and CDR2 SYGVNS. V lost 6 bases and J 2 bases, leaving 16 bases between the germline ends. In regard to this clonotype: Its target is unknown.

Alongside a J-beta primer mix, a sample-barcoded 5' primer served in a second PCR lasting 7 to 11 cycles. TCRdb reprocessed the 5' RACE reads with MiXCR, giving one entry per CDR3 protein. The sample yields 730,000 or so distinct CDR3 sequences, approximately 39% seen once. Each donor's blood draw was ten milliliters of peripheral blood. Sample: blood. The origin of this receptor is a woman aged 55-75 years in good health. This chain connects TRBV25-1 to TRBJ1-2; D gene ambiguous. The chain's CDR3 is CASRGSSQRNYGYTF. The DNA for the CDR3 is TGTGCCAGCAGAGGTAGCTCCCAGAGAAACTATGGCTACACCTTC.